The next 18 T cell receptor beta chains were all read from a single sample in a study of response to subunit inactivated influenza vaccine. TCRdb redid the calling of the RT-PCR reads with MiXCR, one entry per CDR3 protein. The table lists roughly 570,000 distinct CDR3 sequences, approximately 14% of them singletons, with 11% in the top ten. The sample here was PBMCs from blood, taken 11 to 12 days after vaccination. The origin of the receptors is a man aged 45-65 years who received an inactivated influenza vaccine.

This clonotype was seen a handful of times. This chain connects TRBV11-2 to TRBJ2-4, with D tentatively TRBD2 (6 bases). V was shortened by 3 bases and J by 3 bases, with 27 bases between the two germline ends. This CDR3 is built from 20 residues. Germline-derived CDR1 and CDR2 are SGHAT and FQNNGV. The CDR3 spells CASSFWTSRRDPVFKNIQYF. CDR3 DNA sequence: TGTGCCAGCAGCTTTTGGACTTCACGGAGGGACCCAGTGTTCAAAAACATTCAGTACTTC.

The chain is built from TRBV18 and TRBJ2-2; D unclear. Germline CDR1 is KGHSH and CDR2 is LQKENI. V lost 2 bases and J 3 bases, leaving 7 bases between the germline ends. The CDR3 is 14 amino acids. CDR3 region: CASSPGIDTGELFF. The CDR3 coding sequence is TGTGCCAGCTCACCAGGAATTGACACCGGGGAGCTGTTTTTT.

This clonotype was observed a handful of times. The rearrangement joins TRBV6-5 to TRBJ2-2; 10 nucleotides align to TRBD1. The CDR3 runs 17 residues. V was pared by 2 bases and J by 5 bases, with 8 bases of the junction left unmatched. Germline lookup yields CDR1 MNHEY and CDR2 SVGAGI. DNA of the CDR3: TGTGCCAGCAGTTACCCGACAGGGGGCCTGCAAACCGGGGAGCTGTTTTTT. It is translated as CASSYPTGGLQTGELFF.

The chain recombines TRBV4-3 with TRBJ2-3; 7 nucleotides match TRBD2. V dropped 0 bases and J dropped 7; count of bases not matched to a gene: 7. Germline V CDR1 and CDR2: LGHNA, YSLEER. The CDR3 is 15 residues long. Written as DNA, the CDR3 is TGCGCCAGCAGCCAAGATCGGAGACTAGCCTATACGCAGTATTTT. As protein: CASSQDRRLAYTQYF.

The chain recombines TRBV4-3 with TRBJ1-2; tentatively, D is TRBD1 (6 bases). The CDR3 contains 15 residues. Trimming stripped 1 base from V and 4 bases from J, with 13 bases between. Germline V lookup: CDR1 LGHNA, CDR2 YSLEER. The CDR3 spells CASSQGGTNIYGYTF. DNA for the CDR3: TGCGCCAGCAGCCAAGGCGGGACAAATATCTATGGCTACACCTTC.

This clonotype showed up just a few times. The rearrangement joins TRBV11-2 to TRBJ2-3; D might be TRBD2 (5 bases). CDR3 length equals 14 residues. Germline V gene data show CDR1 as SGHAT and CDR2 as FQNNGV. V lost 7 bases and J 4 bases, leaving 15 bases between the germline ends. CDR3 DNA: TGTGCCAGCACGCAAGGAGCGAGGGCAGATACGCAGTATTTT. Its protein is CASTQGARADTQYF.

In this sample, this clonotype turned up once. This chain joins TRBV7-9 and TRBJ2-7; 8 bases line up with TRBD1. The length of the CDR3 is 15 residues. Germline V gene data show CDR1 as SEHNR and CDR2 as FQNEAQ (reference sequence). The V and J ends lost 5 bases and 3 bases, in that order; junction bases with no gene match: 9. The CDR3 sequence: CASSGTGTGHYEQYF. In DNA, the CDR3 is TGTGCCAGCAGCGGTACCGGGACAGGTCACTACGAGCAGTACTTC.

The genes are TRBV4-1 and TRBJ2-2; D uncertain. Germline CDR1 is MGHRA and CDR2 is YSYEKL. V lost 0 bases, J lost 5 bases, and 7 bases lay in between. The CDR3 extends over 14 amino acids. The CDR3 DNA is TGCGCCAGCAGCCAAGAGGGAAAGACCGGGGAGCTGTTTTTT. Translated: CASSQEGKTGELFF.

CDR3 region: CASSQDRGGLQYF. The CDR3 DNA follows: TGCGCCAGCAGCCAAGATCGAGGAGGACTGCAGTACTTC. The rearrangement joins TRBV4-3 to TRBJ2-7; TRBD2 is a possible D gene (5 bases). With 0 bases removed from V and 9 bases from J, the gap between germline ends came to 12 bases. Germline assignment: CDR1 LGHNA and CDR2 YSLEER. This CDR3 has 13 residues.

This clonotype has just a few counts. This chain links TRBV5-5 with TRBJ2-7, with a weak D call TRBD1 (5 bases). The CDR3 is made up of 14 amino acids. Germline assignment: CDR1 SGHKS and CDR2 YYEKEE (reference sequence). The V and J ends lost 0 bases and 3 bases respectively, with 10 bases between them. Written as DNA, the CDR3 is TGTGCCAGCAGCTTGGAAGCAGGGCTCTACGAGCAGTACTTC. This sequence encodes CASSLEAGLYEQYF. Supplemented by reference TRBV5-5 and TRBJ2-7, the full variable domain reads DAGVTQSPTHLIKTRGQQVTLRCSPISGHKSVSWYQQVLGQGPQFIFQYYEKEERGRGNFPDRFSARQFPNYSSELNVNALLLGDSALYLCASSLEAGLYEQYFGPGTRLTVT.

A few counts support this clonotype. The chain uses TRBV9 and TRBJ1-6; the match to TRBD1 covers 11 bases. CDR3 length equals 16 residues. The V and J ends lost 3 bases and 7 bases, in that order; junction bases with no gene match: 6. The V gene's germline CDR1 is SGDLS and CDR2 YYNGEE. The CDR3 protein is CASSEGTGGVNSPLHF. In nucleotides, the CDR3 is TGTGCCAGCAGCGAGGGGACAGGGGGAGTCAATTCACCCCTCCACTTT.

In this sample, this clonotype turned up a few times. The chain couples TRBV7-2 to TRBJ1-5; 8 nucleotides align to TRBD1. From germline, CDR1 is SGHTA and CDR2 FQGNSA. The V and J ends lost 5 bases and 6 bases, in that order; junction bases with no gene match: 6. The length of the CDR3 is 14 residues. The CDR3 bases are TGTGCCAGCAGCGGTCACAGGGGGAGTCAGCCCCAGCATTTT. Protein: CASSGHRGSQPQHF.

This clonotype has only a few counts. V is TRBV4-3 and J is TRBJ2-1, with a tentative D call TRBD1 (6 bases). CDR1 is LGHNA, CDR2 YSLEER, per germline. V gave up 5 bases and J gave up 5 bases, with 16 bases separating them. CDR3 size: 15 residues. The CDR3 is CASSKTPRQDNEQFF. CDR3 sequence (DNA): TGCGCCAGCAGCAAGACCCCCCGACAGGACAATGAGCAGTTCTTC.

V is TRBV7-8 and J is TRBJ1-6, with D possibly matching TRBD1 (6 bases). This CDR3 has 15 amino acids. Trimming stripped 1 base from V and 7 bases from J, with 11 bases between. Germline V gene sequence: CDR1 SGHVS, CDR2 FQNEAQ. CDR3 in amino acids: CASSLGGGPNSPLHF. CDR3 DNA sequence: TGTGCCAGCAGCTTAGGAGGGGGGCCCAATTCACCCCTCCACTTT.

The chain couples TRBV2 to TRBJ1-2, with D maybe TRBD1 (5 bases). V dropped 5 bases and J dropped 0 bases, with 13 bases sitting between them. The CDR3 extends over 15 amino acids. Germline CDR1 and CDR2: SNHLY and FYNNEI. CDR3 residues: CASSSDSRSNYGYTF. The CDR3 DNA reads as TGTGCCAGCAGTTCAGACAGCCGATCTAACTATGGCTACACCTTC. Variable domain in full (rest from reference TRBV2 and TRBJ1-2): EPEVTQTPSHQVTQMGQEVILRCVPISNHLYFYWYRQILGQKVEFLVSFYNNEISEKSEIFDDQFSVERPDGSNFTLKIRSTKLEDSAMYFCASSSDSRSNYGYTFGSGTRLTVV.

V and J are TRBV7-2 and TRBJ2-3; 10 bases align to TRBD2. Trimming cost V 2 bases and J 0 bases; bases outside gene matches: 5. The CDR3 contains 17 residues. The germline gives CDR1 SGHTA, CDR2 FQGNSA. DNA of the CDR3: TGTGCCAGCAGCTTAAGCGGGGGGGCCTCTAGCACAGATACGCAGTATTTT. This sequence encodes CASSLSGGASSTDTQYF. The whole variable domain, remainder taken from reference TRBV7-2 and TRBJ2-3, is GAGVSQSPSNKVTEKGKDVELRCDPISGHTALYWYRQSLGQGLEFLIYFQGNSAPDKSGLPSDRFSAERTGGSVSTLTIQRTQQEDSAVYLCASSLSGGASSTDTQYFGPGTRLTVL.

This sequence joins TRBV7-2 and TRBJ2-7, with a tentative D call TRBD1 (5 bases). Germline V gene data show CDR1 as SGHTA and CDR2 as FQGNSA. V dropped 1 base and J dropped 3 bases, with 16 bases sitting between them. The CDR3 loop spans 16 amino acids. The CDR3 reads CASSLGQNLPHYEQYF. DNA for the CDR3: TGTGCCAGCAGCTTAGGACAGAATCTGCCCCACTACGAGCAGTACTTC.

This sequence joins TRBV10-3 and TRBJ2-7; D perhaps matches TRBD2 (5 bases). V was shortened by 3 bases and J by 0 bases, with 9 bases between the two germline ends. The CDR3 has 14 residues. Per the germline V gene, CDR1 is ENHRY and CDR2 is SYGVKD. CDR3 nucleotides: TGTGCCATCAGTGACGTGGGGAGCTCCTACGAGCAGTACTTC. It encodes CAISDVGSSYEQYF.